A selection of T cell receptor beta chains follows, all from one sample in a study of blood T cell repertoires in COVID-19. Profiling relied on immunoSEQ multiplex PCR, and the TCRdb table lists in-frame clones only, not all of them. The sample includes about 210,000 clones, roughly 90% of them seen just once. The source material was peripheral blood. These receptors came from a woman in her 70s with acute or convalescent COVID-19. The CDR3 runs from the conserved cysteine through the conserved F or W. D genes are given only for firm matches. Size is stated for part of the rows, as once, few or many counts, or as a class when the clone is expanded.

j_call	d_call	clone_size	v_call	cdr3_aa	cdr3_nt
TRBJ1-2	TRBD1	NA	TRBV5-4	CASSPGTGLVSVYGYTF	TGTGCCAGCAGCCCTGGGACAGGGTTGGTTTCGGTCTATGGCTACACCTTC
TRBJ2-3	NA	NA	TRBV11-2	CASSLVAGTDTQYF	TGTGCCAGCAGCTTAGTAGCGGGCACAGATACGCAGTATTTT
TRBJ1-1	NA	NA	TRBV2	CASSLDSNTEAFF	TGTGCCAGCAGTCTGGACAGCAACACTGAAGCTTTCTTT
TRBJ2-2	TRBD1	NA	TRBV16	CASSGQGFTGELFF	TGTGCCAGCAGCGGACAGGGCTTCACCGGGGAGCTGTTTTTT
TRBJ2-5	NA	NA	TRBV28	CASSPNQETQYF	TGTGCCAGCAGTCCCAACCAAGAGACCCAGTACTTC
TRBJ2-1	NA	NA	TRBV5-1	CASSLFRGTSYNEQFF	TGCGCCAGCAGCTTGTTTCGGGGAACCTCCTACAATGAGCAGTTCTTC
TRBJ2-5	TRBD2	NA	TRBV6-1	CASSEAVAGGQETQYF	TGTGCCAGCAGTGAAGCGGTAGCGGGGGGACAAGAGACCCAGTACTTC
TRBJ1-2	NA	NA	TRBV11-3	CASSLGGFGYTF	TGTGCCAGCAGCTTGGGAGGGTTTGGCTACACCTTC
TRBJ2-1	NA	NA	TRBV9	CASSVGAYNEQFF	TGTGCCAGCAGCGTAGGGGCTTACAATGAGCAGTTCTTC
TRBJ1-2	TRBD1	NA	TRBV3-1/TRBV3-2	CASSLRQGATGYTF	TGTGCCAGCAGCCTTCGACAGGGGGCGACTGGCTACACCTTC
TRBJ1-5	NA	NA	TRBV19	CASSIQPGYQPQHF	TGTGCCAGTAGTATACAGCCAGGATATCAGCCCCAGCATTTT
TRBJ2-5	TRBD1	NA	TRBV7-8	CASSDPRGQGSGETQYF	TGTGCCAGCAGCGATCCCCGTGGACAGGGGTCGGGAGAGACCCAGTACTTC
TRBJ2-2	NA	NA	TRBV9	CASSVDGITGELFF	TGTGCCAGCAGCGTAGACGGGATCACCGGGGAGCTGTTTTTT
TRBJ2-1	NA	NA	TRBV4-1	CASSQTPIESSYNEQFF	TGCGCCAGCAGCCAAACGCCAATAGAGAGCTCCTACAATGAGCAGTTCTTC
TRBJ2-2	NA	NA	TRBV19	CASSREPWDFAPGELFF	TGTGCCAGTAGTAGGGAGCCCTGGGACTTTGCTCCCGGGGAGCTGTTTTTT
TRBJ2-5	NA	NA	TRBV11-2	CASSFTGYGETQYF	TGTGCCAGCAGCTTTACAGGGTACGGGGAGACCCAGTACTTC
TRBJ2-1	TRBD1	NA	TRBV11-2	CASSSDRGLNEQFF	TGTGCCAGCAGCTCTGACAGGGGGCTAAATGAGCAGTTCTTC
TRBJ1-4	NA	NA	TRBV3-1/TRBV3-2	CASRPQGIEKLFF	TGTGCCAGCAGACCTCAGGGGATTGAAAAACTGTTTTTT
TRBJ2-5	TRBD1	NA	TRBV5-1	CASSFFKTGGETQYF	TGCGCCAGCAGCTTCTTCAAGACAGGGGGAGAGACCCAGTACTTC
TRBJ2-3	NA	NA	TRBV5-6	CASSLGRGDTQYF	TGTGCCAGCAGCTTGGGCAGGGGAGATACGCAGTATTTT
TRBJ2-3	TRBD2	NA	TRBV19	CASGGFTDTQYF	TGTGCCAGCGGGGGGTTTACAGATACGCAGTATTTT
TRBJ2-3	NA	NA	TRBV6-5	CASSRRMGPNTQYF	TGTGCCAGCAGTCGCCGGATGGGCCCGAATACGCAGTATTTT
TRBJ2-2	TRBD2	NA	TRBV5-1	CASSPEGGTAGELFF	TGCGCCAGCAGCCCGGAGGGAGGGACGGCCGGGGAGCTGTTTTTT
TRBJ1-6	NA	once	TRBV5-1	CASSLSEGYSYNSPLHF	TGCGCCAGCAGCTTGAGCGAGGGTTACTCCTATAATTCACCCCTCCACTTT
TRBJ2-7	NA	NA	TRBV2	CASSIYEQYF	TGTGCCAGCAGTATATACGAGCAGTACTTC
TRBJ1-5	TRBD1	NA	TRBV5-1	CASSPLGDRNQPQHF	TGCGCCAGCAGCCCTCTCGGGGACAGAAATCAGCCCCAGCATTTT
TRBJ2-7	TRBD1	NA	TRBV2	CASRYDRVDEQYF	TGTGCCAGCAGGTACGACAGGGTCGACGAGCAGTACTTC
TRBJ1-1	NA	NA	TRBV7-6	CASSLRGNTEAFF	TGTGCCAGCAGCTTAAGAGGAAACACTGAAGCTTTCTTT
TRBJ2-6	NA	NA	TRBV10-3	CAISETSGANVLTF	TGTGCCATCAGTGAGACTTCTGGGGCCAACGTCCTGACTTTC
TRBJ1-2	NA	NA	TRBV5-1	CASSPAEAAYKTNGYTF	TGCGCCAGCAGCCCGGCGGAGGCGGCATATAAAACAAATGGCTACACCTTC
TRBJ1-2	NA	NA	TRBV5-6	CASSFRSNYGYTF	TGTGCCAGCAGCTTCCGGTCTAACTATGGCTACACCTTC
TRBJ1-6	NA	NA	TRBV5-1	CASSRIENSPLHF	TGCGCCAGCAGTAGAATAGAGAATTCACCCCTCCACTTT
TRBJ1-1	NA	NA	TRBV12-3/TRBV12-4	CASSFSGGDEAFF	TGTGCCAGCAGTTTCTCGGGGGGAGACGAAGCTTTCTTT
TRBJ2-1	TRBD2	NA	TRBV28	CASGGAGPSIEQFF	TGTGCCAGCGGAGGAGCGGGACCATCTATTGAGCAGTTCTTC
TRBJ2-6	NA	NA	TRBV5-1	CASRLSGANVLTF	TGCGCCAGCAGGCTATCTGGGGCCAACGTCCTGACTTTC
TRBJ1-2	TRBD1	NA	TRBV3-1/TRBV3-2	CASSQPTGGGYTF	TGTGCCAGCAGCCAACCTACAGGGGGTGGCTACACCTTC
TRBJ1-4	NA	NA	TRBV2	CASKTGQKLFF	TGTGCCAGCAAAACAGGCCAAAAACTGTTTTTT
TRBJ1-1	TRBD1	once	TRBV6-5	CASKGQGLNTEAFF	TGTGCCAGCAAGGGACAGGGGTTAAACACTGAAGCTTTCTTT
TRBJ1-5	TRBD1	NA	TRBV7-9	CASSYHPGTGANNQPQHF	TGTGCCAGCAGCTACCATCCCGGGACAGGGGCGAATAATCAGCCCCAGCATTTT
TRBJ2-1	TRBD1	once	TRBV7-9	CASTLQRTGPRNEQFF	TGTGCCAGCACCCTCCAAAGGACAGGGCCCCGCAATGAGCAGTTCTTC
TRBJ2-5	NA	NA	TRBV3-1/TRBV3-2	CASSQTGETQYF	TGTGCCAGCAGCCAAACGGGGGAGACCCAGTACTTC
TRBJ2-1	TRBD2	once	TRBV11-2	CASSFARGAGEQFF	TGTGCCAGCAGCTTCGCGCGGGGGGCCGGGGAGCAGTTCTTC
TRBJ2-5	NA	once	TRBV2	CASSRSRQETQYF	TGTGCCAGCAGTCGGAGTAGGCAAGAGACCCAGTACTTC
TRBJ1-1	NA	NA	TRBV27	CASRAAAAGNTEAFF	TGTGCCAGCAGGGCAGCGGCAGCTGGGAACACTGAAGCTTTCTTT
TRBJ1-1	NA	NA	TRBV7-8	CASSLALVAAEAFF	TGTGCCAGCAGCTTAGCGTTGGTGGCAGCTGAAGCTTTCTTT
TRBJ2-7	TRBD2	once	TRBV11-3	CASSLVAGMIYEQYF	TGTGCCAGCAGCTTAGTAGCGGGAATGATCTACGAGCAGTACTTC
TRBJ2-1	TRBD1	NA	TRBV19	CASSIGQGEQFF	TGTGCCAGTAGTATAGGACAGGGGGAGCAGTTCTTC
TRBJ1-6	TRBD1	NA	TRBV19	CASSIRDRANDSPLHF	TGTGCCAGTAGTATTCGGGACAGAGCAAACGATTCACCCCTCCACTTT
TRBJ1-3	TRBD1	NA	TRBV28	CASSVRTGSSGNTIYF	TGTGCCAGCAGTGTCCGGACAGGGAGCTCTGGAAACACCATATATTTT
TRBJ2-7	NA	many	TRBV7-9	CASSLSDAGSNGEQYF	TGTGCCAGCAGCTTATCGGACGCGGGTTCGAATGGCGAGCAGTACTTC
TRBJ1-2	TRBD1	NA	TRBV5-6	CASSSNGQDRNQNYGYTF	TGTGCCAGCAGCTCAAACGGACAGGATCGAAACCAAAACTATGGCTACACCTTC
TRBJ1-2	TRBD1	NA	TRBV2	CASKIDRGANYGYTF	TGTGCCAGCAAAATCGACAGGGGAGCTAACTATGGCTACACCTTC
TRBJ1-2	TRBD1	NA	TRBV4-1	CASSQEVADRNYGYTF	TGCGCCAGCAGCCAAGAGGTCGCGGACAGGAACTATGGCTACACCTTC
TRBJ2-3	TRBD2	once	TRBV20-1	CSASSSGLDTQYF	TGCAGTGCTAGTTCTAGCGGGTTGGATACGCAGTATTTT